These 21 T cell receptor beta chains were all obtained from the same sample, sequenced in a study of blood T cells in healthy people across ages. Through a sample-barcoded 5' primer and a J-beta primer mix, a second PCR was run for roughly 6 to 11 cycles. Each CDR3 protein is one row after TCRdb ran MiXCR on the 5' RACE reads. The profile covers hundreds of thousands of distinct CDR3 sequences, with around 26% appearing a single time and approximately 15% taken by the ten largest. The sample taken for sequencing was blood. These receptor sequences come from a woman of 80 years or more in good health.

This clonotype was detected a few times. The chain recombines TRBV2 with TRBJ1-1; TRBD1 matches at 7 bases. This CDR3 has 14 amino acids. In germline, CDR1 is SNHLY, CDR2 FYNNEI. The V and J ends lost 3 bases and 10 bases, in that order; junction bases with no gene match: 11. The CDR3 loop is CASSDRQSNRGAFF. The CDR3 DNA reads TGTGCCAGCAGTGACCGTCAATCAAACAGGGGAGCTTTCTTT.

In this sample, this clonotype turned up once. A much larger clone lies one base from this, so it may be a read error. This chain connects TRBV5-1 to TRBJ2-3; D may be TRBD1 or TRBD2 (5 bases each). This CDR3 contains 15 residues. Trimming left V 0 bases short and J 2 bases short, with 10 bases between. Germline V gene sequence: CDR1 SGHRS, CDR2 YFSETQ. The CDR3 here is CASSLVGAHTDTQYF. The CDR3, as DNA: TGCGCCAGCAGCTTGGTCGGGGCTCACACAGATACGCAGTATTTT.

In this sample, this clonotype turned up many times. Written as DNA, the CDR3 is TGTGCCAGCAGCCGTCAAACAGGGGAAAATTCACCCCTCCACTTT. Encoded protein: CASSRQTGENSPLHF. The V and J genes are TRBV7-2 and TRBJ1-6; 7 nucleotides agree with TRBD1. This CDR3 is 15 amino acids long. Germline V gene sequence: CDR1 SGHTA, CDR2 FQGNSA. V lost 5 bases, J lost 7 bases, and 8 bases stayed unmatched. The full variable domain, its missing parts supplied by reference TRBV7-2 and TRBJ1-6, is GAGVSQSPSNKVTEKGKDVELRCDPISGHTALYWYRQSLGQGLEFLIYFQGNSAPDKSGLPSDRFSAERTGGSVSTLTIQRTQQEDSAVYLCASSRQTGENSPLHFGNGTRLTVT.

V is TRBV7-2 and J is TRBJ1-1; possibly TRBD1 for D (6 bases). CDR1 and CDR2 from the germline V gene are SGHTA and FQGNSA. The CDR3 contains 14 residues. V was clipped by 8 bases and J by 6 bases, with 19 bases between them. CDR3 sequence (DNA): TGTGCCAGCTGGAGGGGGAGAGGGTCGCCTGAAGCTTTCTTT. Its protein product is CASWRGRGSPEAFF.

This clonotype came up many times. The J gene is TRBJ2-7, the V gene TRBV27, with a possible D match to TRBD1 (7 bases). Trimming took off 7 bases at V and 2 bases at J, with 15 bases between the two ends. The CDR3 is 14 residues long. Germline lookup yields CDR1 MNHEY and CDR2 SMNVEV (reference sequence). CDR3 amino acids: CASTQTGEAYEQYF. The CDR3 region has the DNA TGTGCCAGCACCCAAACAGGGGAGGCCTACGAGCAGTACTTC.

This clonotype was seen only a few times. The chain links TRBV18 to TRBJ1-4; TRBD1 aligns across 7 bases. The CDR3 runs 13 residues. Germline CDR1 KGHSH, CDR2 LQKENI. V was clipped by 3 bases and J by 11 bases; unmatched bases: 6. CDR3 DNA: TGTGCCAGCTCACCGGGACAGCCTGTCAAACTGTTTTTT. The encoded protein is CASSPGQPVKLFF.

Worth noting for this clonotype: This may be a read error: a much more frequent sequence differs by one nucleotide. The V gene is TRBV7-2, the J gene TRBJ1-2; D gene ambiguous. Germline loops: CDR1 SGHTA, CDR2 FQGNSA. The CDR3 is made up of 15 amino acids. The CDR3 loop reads CASSLGIAVNYGHTF. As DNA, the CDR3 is TGTGCCAGCAGCTTAGGAATCGCTGTTAACTATGGCCACACCTTC.

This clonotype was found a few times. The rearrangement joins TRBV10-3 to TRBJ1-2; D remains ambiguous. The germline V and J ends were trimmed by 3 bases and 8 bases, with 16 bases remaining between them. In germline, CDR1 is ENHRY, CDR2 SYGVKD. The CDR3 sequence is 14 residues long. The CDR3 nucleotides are TGTGCCATCAGTGAAGGTTTTGGGGTTTGGGGCTACACCTTC. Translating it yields CAISEGFGVWGYTF.

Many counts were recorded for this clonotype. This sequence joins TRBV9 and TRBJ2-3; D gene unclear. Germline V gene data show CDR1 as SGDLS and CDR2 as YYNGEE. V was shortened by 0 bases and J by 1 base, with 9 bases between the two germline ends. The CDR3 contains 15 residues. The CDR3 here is CASSVARVGTDTQYF. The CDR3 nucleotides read TGTGCCAGCAGCGTAGCTAGGGTTGGCACAGATACGCAGTATTTT.

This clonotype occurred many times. CDR3 sequence (DNA): TGTGCCACCAGCAGGGGAGAGCTCCCTTATAATTCACCCCTCCACTTT. Translated: CATSRGELPYNSPLHF. The rearrangement joins TRBV15 to TRBJ1-6; D gene uncertain. The V and J ends lost 3 bases and 4 bases respectively, with 13 bases between them. Germline values: CDR1 LNHNV, CDR2 YYDKDF (reference sequence). This CDR3 region has 16 residues.

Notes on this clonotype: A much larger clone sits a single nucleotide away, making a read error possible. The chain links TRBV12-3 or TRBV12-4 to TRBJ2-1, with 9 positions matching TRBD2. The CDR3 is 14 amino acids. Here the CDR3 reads CASTWSGRYNGQFF. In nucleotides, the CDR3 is TGTGCCAGCACCTGGAGCGGGAGGTACAATGGGCAGTTCTTC.

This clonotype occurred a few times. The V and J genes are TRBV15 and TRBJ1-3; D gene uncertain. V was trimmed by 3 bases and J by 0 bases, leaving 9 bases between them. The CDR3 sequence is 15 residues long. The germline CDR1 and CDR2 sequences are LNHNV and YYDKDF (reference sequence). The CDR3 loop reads CATSSDGNSGNTIYF. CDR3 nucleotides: TGTGCCACCAGCAGTGATGGAAACTCTGGAAACACCATATATTTT.

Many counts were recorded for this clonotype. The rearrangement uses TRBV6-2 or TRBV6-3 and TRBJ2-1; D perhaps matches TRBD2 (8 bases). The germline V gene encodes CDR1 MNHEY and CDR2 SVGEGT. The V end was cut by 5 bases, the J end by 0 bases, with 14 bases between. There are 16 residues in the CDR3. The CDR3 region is CASSAGGQSSYNEQFF. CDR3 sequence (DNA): TGTGCCAGCAGTGCGGGGGGACAGAGCTCCTACAATGAGCAGTTCTTC.

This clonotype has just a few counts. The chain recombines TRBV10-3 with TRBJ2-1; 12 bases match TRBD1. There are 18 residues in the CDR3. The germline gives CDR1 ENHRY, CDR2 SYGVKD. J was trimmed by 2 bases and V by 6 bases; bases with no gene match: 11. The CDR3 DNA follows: TGTGCCATCAGGGGACAGGGGGCCGCGCGGGGCACCTACAATGAGCAGTTCTTC. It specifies CAIRGQGAARGTYNEQFF.

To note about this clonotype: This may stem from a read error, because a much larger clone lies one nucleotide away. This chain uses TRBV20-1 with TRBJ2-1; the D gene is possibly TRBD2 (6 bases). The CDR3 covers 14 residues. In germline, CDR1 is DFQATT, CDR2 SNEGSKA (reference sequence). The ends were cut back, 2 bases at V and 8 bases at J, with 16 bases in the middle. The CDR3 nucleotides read TGCAGTGCTAGAATGTTGCGGGGACCGTATGAGCAGTTCTTC. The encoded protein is CSARMLRGPYEQFF.

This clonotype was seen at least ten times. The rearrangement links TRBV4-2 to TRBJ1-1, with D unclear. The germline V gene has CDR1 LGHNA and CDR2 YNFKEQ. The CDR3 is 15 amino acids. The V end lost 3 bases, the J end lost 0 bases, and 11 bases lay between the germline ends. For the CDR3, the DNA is TGTGCCAGCAGCCAGAGAGACGGAATGAACACTGAAGCTTTCTTT. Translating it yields CASSQRDGMNTEAFF.

This CDR3 reads CSALTRGGGGHSNQPQHF. Here the CDR3 DNA reads TGCAGTGCTTTAACCCGGGGGGGTGGGGGGCATAGCAATCAGCCCCAGCATTTT. J is TRBJ1-5 and V is TRBV20-1; maybe TRBD1 (6 bases). The CDR3 sequence is 18 residues long. V was pared by 5 bases and J by 0 bases, with 23 bases between. Germline loops: CDR1 DFQATT, CDR2 SNEGSKA (reference sequence).

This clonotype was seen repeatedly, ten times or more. In nucleotides, the CDR3 is TGTGCCAGCAGTTTAAGCGGCAGGGGGCGAAAAGAAGAGACCCAGTACTTC. Encoded protein: CASSLSGRGRKEETQYF. J is TRBJ2-5 and V is TRBV28; 8 positions agree with TRBD1. The CDR3 has 17 residues. J lost 3 bases, V lost 2 bases, and 11 bases had no gene match. The germline gives CDR1 MDHEN, CDR2 SYDVKM.

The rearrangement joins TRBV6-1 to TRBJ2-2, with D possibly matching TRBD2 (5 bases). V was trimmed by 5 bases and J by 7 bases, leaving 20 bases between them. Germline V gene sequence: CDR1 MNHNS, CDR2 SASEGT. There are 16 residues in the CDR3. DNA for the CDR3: TGTGCCAGCAGTACCCGTCTGAGGGCAGCCCACGGGGAGCTGTTTTTT. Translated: CASSTRLRAAHGELFF.

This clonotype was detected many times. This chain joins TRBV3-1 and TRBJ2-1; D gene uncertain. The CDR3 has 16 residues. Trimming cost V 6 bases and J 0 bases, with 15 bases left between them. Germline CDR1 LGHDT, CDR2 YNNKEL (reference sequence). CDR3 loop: CASRLVPRSSYNEQFF. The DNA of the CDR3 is TGTGCCAGCAGGTTAGTTCCCAGGAGCTCCTACAATGAGCAGTTCTTC.

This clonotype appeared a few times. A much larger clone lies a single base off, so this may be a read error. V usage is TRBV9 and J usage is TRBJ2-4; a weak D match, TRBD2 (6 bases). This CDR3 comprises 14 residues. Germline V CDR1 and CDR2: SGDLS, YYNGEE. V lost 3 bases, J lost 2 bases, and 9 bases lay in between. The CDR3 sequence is CASSAGGTKNIQYF. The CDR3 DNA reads TGTGCCAGCAGCGCTGGAGGGACCAAAAACATTCAGTACTTC.